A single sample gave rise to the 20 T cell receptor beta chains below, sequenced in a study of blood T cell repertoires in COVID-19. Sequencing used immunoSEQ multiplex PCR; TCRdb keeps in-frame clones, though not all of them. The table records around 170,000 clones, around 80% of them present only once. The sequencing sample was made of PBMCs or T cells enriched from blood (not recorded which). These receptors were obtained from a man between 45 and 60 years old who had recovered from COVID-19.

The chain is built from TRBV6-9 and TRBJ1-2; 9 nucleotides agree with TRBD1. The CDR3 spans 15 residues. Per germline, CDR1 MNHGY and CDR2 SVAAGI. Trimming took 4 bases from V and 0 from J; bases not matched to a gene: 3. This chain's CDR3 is CASSSGQGTNYGYTF. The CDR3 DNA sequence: TGTGCCAGCAGTTCCGGACAGGGGACTAACTATGGCTACACCTTC.

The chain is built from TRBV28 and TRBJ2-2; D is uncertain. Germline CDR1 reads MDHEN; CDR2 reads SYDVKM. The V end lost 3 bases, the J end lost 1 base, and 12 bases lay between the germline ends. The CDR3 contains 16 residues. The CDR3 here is CASSFIGPRNTGELFF. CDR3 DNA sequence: TGTGCCAGCAGTTTTATTGGGCCGAGGAACACCGGGGAGCTGTTTTTT.

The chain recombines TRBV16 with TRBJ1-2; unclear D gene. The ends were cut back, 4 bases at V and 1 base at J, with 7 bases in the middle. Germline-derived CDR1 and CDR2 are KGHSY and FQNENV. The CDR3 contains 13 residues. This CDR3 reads CASSRGGNYGYTF. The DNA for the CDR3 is TGTGCCAGCAGCCGCGGCGGTAACTATGGCTACACCTTC.

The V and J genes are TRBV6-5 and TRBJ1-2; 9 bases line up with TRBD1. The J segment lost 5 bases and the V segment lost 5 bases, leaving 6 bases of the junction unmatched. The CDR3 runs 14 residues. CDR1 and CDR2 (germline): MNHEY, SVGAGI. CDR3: CASSRPGQGYGYTF. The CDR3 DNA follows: TGTGCCAGCAGTAGGCCGGGACAGGGATATGGCTACACCTTC.

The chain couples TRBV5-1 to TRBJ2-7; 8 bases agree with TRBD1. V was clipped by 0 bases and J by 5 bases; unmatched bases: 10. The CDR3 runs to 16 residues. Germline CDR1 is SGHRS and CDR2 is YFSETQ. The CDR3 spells CASSLEGGQGRDEQYF. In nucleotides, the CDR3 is TGCGCCAGCAGCTTGGAAGGTGGACAGGGTAGGGACGAGCAGTACTTC. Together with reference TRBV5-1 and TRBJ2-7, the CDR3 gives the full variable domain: KAGVTQTPRYLIKTRGQQVTLSCSPISGHRSVSWYQQTPGQGLQFLFEYFSETQRNKGNFPGRFSGRQFSNSRSEMNVSTLELGDSALYLCASSLEGGQGRDEQYFGPGTRLTVT.

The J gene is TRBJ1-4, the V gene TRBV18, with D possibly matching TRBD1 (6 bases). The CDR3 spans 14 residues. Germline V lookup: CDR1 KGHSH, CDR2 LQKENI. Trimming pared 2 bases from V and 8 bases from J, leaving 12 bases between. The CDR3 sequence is CASSPGGDAEKLFF. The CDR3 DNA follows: TGTGCCAGCTCACCAGGGGGCGATGCCGAAAAACTGTTTTTT.

The DNA of the CDR3 is TGTGCCAGCAGCCTCAACCGGGAGGCTGTTGAAAAACTGTTTTTT. It translates to CASSLNREAVEKLFF. The chain has TRBV6-5 and TRBJ1-4; D call uncertain. This CDR3 is 15 amino acids long. The V gene lost 6 bases and the J gene lost 7 bases, with 18 bases spanning the gap. Germline-derived CDR1 and CDR2 are MNHEY and SVGAGI.

CDR3 region: CASGLPSGNTIYF. CDR3 in DNA: TGTGCATCGGGGTTGCCCTCTGGAAACACCATATATTTT. The rearrangement joins TRBV10-3 to TRBJ1-3; D is ambiguous. This CDR3 is built from 13 residues. Germline loops: CDR1 ENHRY, CDR2 SYGVKD.

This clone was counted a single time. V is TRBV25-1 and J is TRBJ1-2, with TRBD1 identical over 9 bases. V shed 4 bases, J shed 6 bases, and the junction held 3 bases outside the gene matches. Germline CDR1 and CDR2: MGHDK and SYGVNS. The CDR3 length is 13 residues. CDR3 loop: CASSAQGADGYTF. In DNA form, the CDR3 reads TGTGCCAGCAGTGCACAGGGGGCGGATGGCTACACCTTC.

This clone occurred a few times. The DNA of the CDR3 is TGTGCCAGCCCCCGGGGAAGCTCCTACAATGAGCAGTTCTTC. Translation gives CASPRGSSYNEQFF. The V call is TRBV9, the J call TRBJ2-1; perhaps TRBD2 as D (5 bases). The CDR3 spans 14 residues. Trimming took 7 bases from V and 0 from J, leaving 11 bases between them. Germline CDR1 is SGDLS and CDR2 is YYNGEE.

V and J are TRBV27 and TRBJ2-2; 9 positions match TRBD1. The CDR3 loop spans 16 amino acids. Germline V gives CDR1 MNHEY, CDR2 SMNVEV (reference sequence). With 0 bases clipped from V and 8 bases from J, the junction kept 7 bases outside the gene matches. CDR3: CASSLSGQGRAGELFF. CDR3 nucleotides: TGTGCCAGCAGTTTATCTGGACAGGGGCGGGCAGGGGAGCTGTTTTTT.

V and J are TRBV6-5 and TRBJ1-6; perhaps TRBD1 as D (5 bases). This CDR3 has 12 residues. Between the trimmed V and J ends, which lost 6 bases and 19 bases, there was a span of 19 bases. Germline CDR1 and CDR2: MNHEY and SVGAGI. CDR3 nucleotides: TGTGCCAGCAGCCCATCAAGGGGATCACCTCACTTT. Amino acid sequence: CASSPSRGSPHF.

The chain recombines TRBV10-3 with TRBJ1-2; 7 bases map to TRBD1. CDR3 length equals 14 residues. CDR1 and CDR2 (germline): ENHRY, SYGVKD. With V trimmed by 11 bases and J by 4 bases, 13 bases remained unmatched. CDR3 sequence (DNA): TGTGCCGTCTTCGACACAGGGGCTGGCTATGGCTACACCTTC. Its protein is CAVFDTGAGYGYTF.

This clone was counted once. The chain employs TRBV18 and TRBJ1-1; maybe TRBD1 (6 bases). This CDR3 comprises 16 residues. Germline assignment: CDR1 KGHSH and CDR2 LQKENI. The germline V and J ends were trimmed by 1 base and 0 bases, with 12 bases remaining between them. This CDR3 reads CASSPRRQDMNTEAFF. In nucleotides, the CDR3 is TGTGCCAGCTCACCACGAAGACAGGATATGAACACTGAAGCTTTCTTT.

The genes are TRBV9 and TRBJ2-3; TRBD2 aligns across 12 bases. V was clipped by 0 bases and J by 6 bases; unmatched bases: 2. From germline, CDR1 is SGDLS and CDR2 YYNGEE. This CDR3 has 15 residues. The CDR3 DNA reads TGTGCCAGCAGCGTAGGAGGACTAGCGGGGGATACGCAGTATTTT. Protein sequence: CASSVGGLAGDTQYF.

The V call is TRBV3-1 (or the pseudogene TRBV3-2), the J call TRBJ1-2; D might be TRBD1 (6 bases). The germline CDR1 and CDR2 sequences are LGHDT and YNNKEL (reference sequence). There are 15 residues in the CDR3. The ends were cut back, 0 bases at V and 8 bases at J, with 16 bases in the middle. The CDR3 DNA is TGTGCCAGCAGCCAAGAGCTGGGGGCCTTAGGAGGCTACACCTTC. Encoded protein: CASSQELGALGGYTF.

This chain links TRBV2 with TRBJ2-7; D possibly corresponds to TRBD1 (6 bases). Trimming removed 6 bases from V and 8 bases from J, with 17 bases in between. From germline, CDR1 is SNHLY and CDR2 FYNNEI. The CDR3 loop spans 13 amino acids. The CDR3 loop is CASRPDRAGQQYF. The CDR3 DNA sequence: TGTGCCAGCAGACCGGACAGAGCCGGGCAGCAGTACTTC.

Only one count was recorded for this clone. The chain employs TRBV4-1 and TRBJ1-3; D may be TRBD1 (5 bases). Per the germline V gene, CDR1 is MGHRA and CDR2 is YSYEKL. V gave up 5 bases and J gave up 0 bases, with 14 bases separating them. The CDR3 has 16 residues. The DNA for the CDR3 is TGCGCCAGCAGCGGAGGGGCGATACTCTCTGGAAACACCATATATTTT. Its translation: CASSGGAILSGNTIYF.

DNA of the CDR3: TGCGCCAGCAGCGGAGGGCGGGGGTCCTACAATGAGCAGTTCTTC. Translating gives CASSGGRGSYNEQFF. The chain carries TRBV4-1 and TRBJ2-1, with 7 nucleotides matching TRBD2. The CDR3 contains 15 residues. Germline V lookup: CDR1 MGHRA, CDR2 YSYEKL. V dropped 5 bases and J dropped 1; count of bases not matched to a gene: 5.

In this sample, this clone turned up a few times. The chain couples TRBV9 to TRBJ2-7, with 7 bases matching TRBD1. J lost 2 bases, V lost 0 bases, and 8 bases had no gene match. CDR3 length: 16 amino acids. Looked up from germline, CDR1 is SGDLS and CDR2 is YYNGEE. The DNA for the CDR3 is TGTGCCAGCAGCGTAGGGACAGGACTCGCGACCTACGAGCAGTACTTC. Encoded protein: CASSVGTGLATYEQYF.